The entry below gives a single T cell receptor beta chain sequence along with its context. No cognate antigen has been identified for it. Per-base qualities were not stored, and no clone one base away is much larger. These data come from a study of blood T cells in healthy people across ages (dated by TCRdb to between 2014 and 2017). Regarding the study in general: In model experiments, template switching captured about one uniquely barcoded TCR beta cDNA molecule for every two T cells. Using deep sequencing normalized with unique cDNA molecular identifiers, the study measured how TCR beta repertoire diversity changes with age. The donors were split into four age groups: young (average 16 years), middle-aged (more than 35), aged (about 56) and long-lived (roughly 80). Two additional independent replicas of 1 million unique cDNA reads from the same blood draw were analyzed for two donors (one aged 18 to 30 and one aged 80 or older). Results the study describes overall, beyond this receptor: Because donor CMV infection status was unknown, age-related changes in expanded clonotypes were potentially confounded. Observed TCR beta diversity per million T cells fell roughly linearly with age, and a significant reduction was already apparent by age around 40. Because profiling used bulk unsorted PBMCs, naive and antigen-experienced compartments could not be compared conclusively. Compared with the aged group, the long-lived group had more naive CD4+ T cells, fewer expanded clones and increased TCR diversity, suggesting age selection. The percentage of naive T cells measured by flow cytometry correlated strongly with observed TCR beta diversity. Estimates of total diversity from one million sequenced T cells were regarded as lower bounds and underestimates.

Donors were around 37 systemically healthy Caucasian individuals from Russia aged roughly 6 to 95 years. Roughly 10 milliliters of peripheral blood were collected from each donor into EDTA-treated Vacutainer tubes. Ficoll-Paque density-gradient centrifugation was used to isolate PBMCs, with at least 6.5 million per sample. Trizol reagent was used to extract total RNA from PBMCs, with at least 6 micrograms per sample. Naive CD45RAhigh/CD27high T cell percentages were measured by flow cytometry on a PBMC aliquot from every donor. According to the germline V gene (reference sequence), CDR1 reads LGHDT and CDR2 reads YNNKEL. V gives up 4 bases and J gives up 0 bases, and the segment between their germline ends measures 16 bases. The CDR3, cysteine through phenylalanine, is 18 amino acids long. Of all the DNA, just the CDR3 is kept, 54 bases in frame from base 1. Library creation used 5' RACE. Sequenced on an Illumina HiSeq 2500. A second PCR of roughly 6 to 12 cycles was run with a J-beta primer mix and a sample-barcoded 5' primer. A template-switch 5' adaptor carrying 12 random nucleotides introduced a unique molecular identifier onto each TCR beta cDNA molecule. Each sample yielded at least 2.5 million CDR3-containing paired-end reads. The Mint cDNA synthesis kit, primed by a TRBC-specific oligonucleotide, was used to synthesize first-strand cDNA from all RNA. Following uracil-DNA glycosylase treatment, a first 18-cycle PCR with universal primers M1SS and BC2_uni_R was performed on all cDNA. Regarding the original processing steps: Each sample was normalized by randomly selecting 1 million high-quality reads, each carrying a distinct molecular identifier. Reads sharing molecular identifiers were discarded rather than binned into consensus sequences. CDR3 identification, clonotype clustering and error correction used MiTCR with a Q25 quality threshold and the strictest error-elimination algorithm. A nonparametric unseen species model with Euler transformation was used to estimate a lower bound on total TCR beta diversity. In-frame beta chains were kept once TCRdb had trimmed the public reads at Q25 with fastp and called clones with MiXCR. Every distinct CDR3 protein forms one entry, paired with its most common genes and DNA. None of the V and J calls come from the authors' own analysis; TCRdb made them. The sample table lists 750,000 to 950,000 distinct CDR3 sequences, 25% to 35% of them with a count of one. The ten top clones hold roughly 10% of the sample.

This sample was also put to use in a study of T cells of mothers and their children. Per the second study: Donors were nine systemically healthy Caucasian individuals: three mothers and their six children. cDNA synthesis consumed the entire amount of extracted RNA, loaded at approximately 1.6 ug RNA in each 15 ul reaction. In the second PCR, the M1S primer introduced both the sample barcodes and 2-4 random nucleotides. Over 8 million TCR beta CDR3 reads came from each mother, compared with approximately 3.1 million reads from each child. Thymic selection similarly shapes TCR recombination output in related and unrelated pairs, with minor effect from inherited differences. Normalized repertoire overlap in related mother-child pairs was always slightly higher than in unrelated mother-child pairs, but the difference was never significant. No persistent microchimeric T cell clones were detected, at a sensitivity of approximately 110 clones per million clonotypes. The study used deep NGS to compare TCR beta repertoires of mothers and children, seeking features distinguishing related mother-child pairs from unrelated individuals. The mean age was roughly 40 +/- 4 years for the mothers and roughly 10 +/- 4 years for the children. After adapter ligation with NEBNext reagents, the libraries were sequenced on Illumina HiSeq 2000 with 100+100 nt paired-end reads. To prevent cross-contamination, the mother and child libraries were prepared one month apart and sequenced in separate runs. Between about 500,000 and 2,300,000 distinct TCR beta clonotypes were identified per donor. Naive TCR beta clonotypes were estimated from low-frequency clonotypes matched to each donor's FACS-determined naive share, without sorting.

Specimen: blood. This receptor was obtained from a woman aged 40 to 49 in good health. Rearrangement joined TRBV3-1 to TRBJ2-6; TRBD1 might be the D gene, on 7 matching bases. The CDR3 here reads CASSRGTVTISGANVLTF. At the DNA level, the sequence is TGTGCCAGCAGCCGCGGGACAGTCACCATCTCTGGGGCCAACGTCCTGACTTTC.